This T cell receptor beta chain is from a study of response to subunit inactivated influenza vaccine. This clonotype came up many times. TCRdb recomputed calls from the RT-PCR reads with MiXCR, one row per CDR3 protein. Seen here are 650,000 to 800,000 distinct CDR3 sequences, roughly 20% observed once, and the top ten hold roughly a tenth. This CDR3 comprises 15 residues. V lost 1 base and J lost 4, with 13 bases in between. The V gene's germline CDR1 is SGHAT and CDR2 FQNNGV. The rearrangement joins TRBV11-2 to TRBJ2-5; a possible D gene is TRBD1 (6 bases). This sample comprised PBMCs from blood, obtained 5 to 6 days after vaccination. The TCR comes from a man over 45 who received an inactivated influenza vaccine. The CDR3 nucleotides read TGTGCCAGCAGCTTAGGCGCTTTGGGGGCAGAGACCCAGTACTTC. It translates to CASSLGALGAETQYF.